Listed below are T cell receptor beta chains from one sample, sequenced in a study of control samples from healthy donors and cancer patients. Clones were read by immunoSEQ multiplex PCR, and TCRdb kept only the in-frame ones, dropping some. The sample holds about 70,000 clones; approximately 80% are singletons and the top ten take 25% to 35%. Sample: blood. The receptor source for this set is a man aged 50-59 years in good health. The CDR3 runs from the conserved cysteine through the conserved F or W. Size tells how often a clone was seen (once, few, many) or the class of an expanded clone, and some rows leave it out.

V: TRBV20-1; J: TRBJ2-7; size: NA; CDR3: CSASFYGEQYF
V: TRBV28; J: TRBJ1-1; size: NA; CDR3: CASSLLIPHTEAFF
V: TRBV3-1/TRBV3-2; J: TRBJ1-4; size: once; CDR3: CASIQGAANEKLFF
V: TRBV9; J: TRBJ2-7; size: NA; CDR3: CASSVADRDYEQYF
V: TRBV7-3; J: TRBJ2-7; size: NA; CDR3: CASSLGRLAEGYEQYF
V: TRBV11-2; J: TRBJ2-2; size: NA; CDR3: CASSLVRQTFTGELFF
V: TRBV7-2; J: TRBJ2-1; size: NA; CDR3: CASSPTSPNEQFF
V: TRBV19; J: TRBJ2-2; size: once; CDR3: CASSIPGQLNTGELFF
V: TRBV3-1/TRBV3-2; J: TRBJ2-7; size: NA; CDR3: CASSQGTGAYEQYF
V: TRBV24-1; J: TRBJ2-2; size: NA; CDR3: CATSALGVGTGELFF
V: TRBV5-6; J: TRBJ1-2; size: NA; CDR3: CASSPRGLVNYGYTF
V: TRBV27; J: TRBJ2-7; size: NA; CDR3: CASSSGRSYEQYF
V: TRBV7-3; J: TRBJ1-2; size: once; CDR3: CASSSQIPHYGYTF
V: TRBV10-2; J: TRBJ2-7; size: many; CDR3: CASRSKDF
V: TRBV19; J: TRBJ2-2; size: NA; CDR3: CATAGEGYTGELFF
V: TRBV11-2; J: TRBJ2-1; size: NA; CDR3: CASSFPSPYNEQFF
V: TRBV2; J: TRBJ1-6; size: once; CDR3: CASRTRSGGWSPLHF
V: TRBV9; J: TRBJ1-5; size: NA; CDR3: CASSVLTIRQYSNQPQHF
V: TRBV5-4; J: TRBJ2-5; size: NA; CDR3: CASSLGQGQETQYF
V: TRBV24-1; J: TRBJ2-1; size: NA; CDR3: CATSDLGRGGPYNEQFF
V: TRBV11-3; J: TRBJ2-1; size: NA; CDR3: CASSLRTSEYNEQFF
V: TRBV5-6; J: TRBJ1-5; size: NA; CDR3: CASSEGQSNQPQHF
V: TRBV7-8; J: TRBJ2-1; size: few; CDR3: CASSLGGLALEPVF
V: TRBV2; J: TRBJ1-2; size: NA; CDR3: CASSGDRGLGGYTF
V: TRBV6-4; J: TRBJ2-7; size: few; CDR3: CASSDPSPAWGRTYEQYF
V: TRBV19; J: TRBJ1-1; size: NA; CDR3: CASSTTRNTEAFF
V: TRBV27; J: TRBJ2-3; size: once; CDR3: CASSLMASGGLTDTQYF